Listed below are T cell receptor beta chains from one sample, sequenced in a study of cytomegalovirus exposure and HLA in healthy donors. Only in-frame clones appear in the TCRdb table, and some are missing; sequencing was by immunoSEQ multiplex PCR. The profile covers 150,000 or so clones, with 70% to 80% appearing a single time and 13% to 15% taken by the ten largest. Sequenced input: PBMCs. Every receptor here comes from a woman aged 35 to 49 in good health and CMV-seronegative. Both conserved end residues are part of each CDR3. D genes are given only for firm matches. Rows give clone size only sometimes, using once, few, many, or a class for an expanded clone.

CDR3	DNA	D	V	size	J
CATSRRWTSFHNEQFF	TGTGCCACCAGCAGAAGATGGACTAGCTTCCACAATGAGCAGTTCTTC	TRBD2	TRBV15	once	TRBJ2-1
CATSLPGHEQYF	TGTGCCACCAGCCTCCCAGGGCACGAGCAGTACTTC	.	TRBV15	.	TRBJ2-7
CASSGRQQGGTEAFF	TGTGCCAGCAGTGGACGGCAACAGGGGGGGACTGAAGCTTTCTTT	TRBD1	TRBV6-1	.	TRBJ1-1
CASSNRDPRNTEAFF	TGTGCCAGCAGTAACAGGGACCCGCGGAACACTGAAGCTTTCTTT	.	TRBV6-6	.	TRBJ1-1
CASSQDGGPGGASYNSPLHF	TGCGCCAGCAGCCAAGATGGGGGGCCCGGGGGGGCCTCCTATAATTCACCCCTCCACTTT	.	TRBV4-1	.	TRBJ1-6
CASRQGQGILEKLFF	TGCGCCAGCAGACAAGGACAGGGGATCCTTGAAAAACTGTTTTTT	TRBD1	TRBV5-1	.	TRBJ1-4
CASSGYVGGRTDTQYF	TGTGCCAGCAGCGGATACGTCGGGGGGCGGACAGATACGCAGTATTTT	.	TRBV28	few	TRBJ2-3
CASSKGRGLNEKLFF	TGCGCCAGCAGCAAAGGAAGAGGGCTGAATGAAAAACTGTTTTTT	.	TRBV4-3	.	TRBJ1-4
CASSLGALRGEKLLF	TGTGCCAGCAGTCTGGGGGCCCTGAGGGGTGAAAAACTGCTTTTT	.	TRBV27	.	TRBJ1-4
CASSYGREVAKNSQYF	TGTGCCAGCAGTTACGGTCGGGAGGTAGCCAAAAACAGTCAGTACTTC	TRBD2	TRBV6-6	.	TRBJ2-4
CAISESRNEQFF	TGTGCCATCAGTGAGTCTCGCAATGAGCAGTTCTTC	.	TRBV10-3	.	TRBJ2-1
CASSLDGTSGRAMTGELFF	TGTGCCAGCAGCTTGGATGGGACTAGCGGGAGGGCCATGACCGGGGAGCTGTTTTTT	TRBD2	TRBV7-3	.	TRBJ2-2
CASSLGVSGPSTDTQYF	TGTGCCAGCAGCTTAGGAGTTAGCGGGCCTAGCACAGATACGCAGTATTTT	TRBD2	TRBV11-2	.	TRBJ2-3
CASSYVLPGAPREQYF	TGTGCCAGCAGTTACGTCCTACCGGGAGCCCCCCGCGAGCAGTACTTC	.	TRBV6-5	.	TRBJ2-7
CASSSRTSPPGELFF	TGTGCCAGCAGCTCTAGGACTAGCCCACCCGGGGAGCTGTTTTTT	TRBD2	TRBV7-8	.	TRBJ2-2
CASSSLAGGELFF	TGTGCCAGTAGTTCTCTAGCGGGCGGGGAGCTGTTTTTT	TRBD2	TRBV19	once	TRBJ2-2
CASSPQRANEKLFF	TGTGCCAGCAGCCCCCAACGGGCTAATGAAAAACTGTTTTTT	.	TRBV9	.	TRBJ1-4
CASSRAPSGRLIPTQYF	TGTGCCAGCAGCCGTGCGCCTAGCGGGAGACTCATTCCGACGCAGTATTTT	TRBD2	TRBV7-2	once	TRBJ2-3
CASSPAGGLDNEQFF	TGTGCCAGCAGCCCAGCGGGAGGGCTCGATAATGAGCAGTTCTTC	TRBD2	TRBV9	.	TRBJ2-1
CASTKNRGQGTEAFF	TGTGCCAGCACCAAAAACAGGGGGCAAGGCACTGAAGCTTTCTTT	TRBD1	TRBV28	.	TRBJ1-1
CASGAPQGSGGYSNQPQHF	TGTGCTAGTGGTGCCCCCCAGGGATCAGGGGGTTATAGCAATCAGCCCCAGCATTTT	TRBD1	TRBV12-5	once	TRBJ1-5
CASSLESPGAYEQYF	TGCGCCAGCAGCTTGGAGTCACCTGGAGCCTACGAGCAGTACTTC	.	TRBV5-1	.	TRBJ2-7
CASSLSSYEQYF	TGTGCCAGCAGCTTGAGCTCCTACGAGCAGTACTTC	.	TRBV5-8	.	TRBJ2-7
CASAGSSSSYNSPLHF	TGTGCCAGCGCAGGCTCCTCCAGCTCCTATAATTCACCCCTCCACTTT	.	TRBV28	.	TRBJ1-6